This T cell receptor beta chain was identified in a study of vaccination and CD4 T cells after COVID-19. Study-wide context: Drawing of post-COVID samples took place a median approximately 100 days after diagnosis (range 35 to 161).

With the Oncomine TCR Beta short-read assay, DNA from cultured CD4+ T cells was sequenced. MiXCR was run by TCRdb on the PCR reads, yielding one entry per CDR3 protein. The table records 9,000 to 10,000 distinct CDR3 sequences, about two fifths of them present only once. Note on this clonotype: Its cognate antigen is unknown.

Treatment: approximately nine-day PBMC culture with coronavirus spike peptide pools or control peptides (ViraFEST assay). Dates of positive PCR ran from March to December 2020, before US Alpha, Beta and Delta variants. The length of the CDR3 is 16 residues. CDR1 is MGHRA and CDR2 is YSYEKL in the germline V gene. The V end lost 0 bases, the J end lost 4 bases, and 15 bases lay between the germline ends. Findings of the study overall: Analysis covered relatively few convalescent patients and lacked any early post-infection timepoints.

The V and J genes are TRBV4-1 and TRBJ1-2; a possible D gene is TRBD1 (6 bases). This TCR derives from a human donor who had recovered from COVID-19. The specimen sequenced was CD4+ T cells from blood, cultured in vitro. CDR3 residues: CASSQDPGGTTYGYTF. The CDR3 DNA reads TGCGCCAGCAGCCAAGATCCGGGGGGCACGACCTATGGCTACACCTTC.